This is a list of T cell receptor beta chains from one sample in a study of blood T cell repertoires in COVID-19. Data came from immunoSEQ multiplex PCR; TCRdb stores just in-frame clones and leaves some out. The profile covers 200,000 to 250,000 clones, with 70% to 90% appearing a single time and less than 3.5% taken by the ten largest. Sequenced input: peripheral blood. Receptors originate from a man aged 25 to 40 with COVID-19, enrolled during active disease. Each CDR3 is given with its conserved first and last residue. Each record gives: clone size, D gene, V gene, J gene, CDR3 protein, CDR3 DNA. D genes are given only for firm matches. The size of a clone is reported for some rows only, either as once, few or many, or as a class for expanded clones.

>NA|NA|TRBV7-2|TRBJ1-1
CASSPRGSNTEAFF
TGTGCCAGCAGCCCCCGAGGCAGTAACACTGAAGCTTTCTTT
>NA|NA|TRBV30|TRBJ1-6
CAWTGPSSPLHF
TGTGCCTGGACAGGTCCTAGCTCACCCCTCCACTTT
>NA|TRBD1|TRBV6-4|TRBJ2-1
CASSEGSGQGGDEQFF
TGTGCCAGCAGTGAGGGGTCGGGACAGGGAGGGGATGAGCAGTTCTTC
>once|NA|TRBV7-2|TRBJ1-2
CASSLGGLGGGYTF
TGTGCCAGCAGCTTAGGGGGCCTCGGGGGAGGCTACACCTTC
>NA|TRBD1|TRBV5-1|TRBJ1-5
CASSLGDSLYNQPQHF
TGCGCCAGCAGCTTAGGGGACAGCCTCTACAATCAGCCCCAGCATTTT
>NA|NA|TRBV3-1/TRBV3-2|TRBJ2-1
CASSPGQGYNEQFF
TGTGCCAGCAGCCCGGGCCAGGGCTACAATGAGCAGTTCTTC
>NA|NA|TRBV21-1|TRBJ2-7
CASTPGGTESYEQYF
TGTGCCAGCACTCCGGGGGGTACGGAGTCCTACGAGCAGTACTTC
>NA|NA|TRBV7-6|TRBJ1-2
CASSLDLQGYGYTF
TGTGCCAGCAGCTTAGATTTACAGGGCTATGGCTACACCTTC
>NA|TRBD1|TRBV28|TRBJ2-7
CASRGSGTGTYEQYF
TGTGCCAGCAGAGGATCCGGGACAGGAACCTACGAGCAGTACTTC
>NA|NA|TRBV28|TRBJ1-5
CASSPNRVHQPQHF
TGTGCCAGCAGTCCGAACAGGGTACATCAGCCCCAGCATTTT
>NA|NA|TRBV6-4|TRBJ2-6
CASSEWFLGSGANVLTF
TGTGCCAGCAGTGAATGGTTCCTCGGTAGTGGGGCCAACGTCCTGACTTTC
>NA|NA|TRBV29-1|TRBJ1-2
CSALGQSYYGYTF
TGCAGCGCCCTAGGACAGTCCTACTATGGCTACACCTTC
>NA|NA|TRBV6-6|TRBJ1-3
CASTGGLGNTIYF
TGTGCCAGCACAGGCGGGTTGGGAAACACCATATATTTT
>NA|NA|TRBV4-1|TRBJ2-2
CASSQDRGSTGELFF
TGCGCCAGCAGCCAAGATCGAGGGTCCACCGGGGAGCTGTTTTTT
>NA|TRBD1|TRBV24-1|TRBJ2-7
CATSGTAGQGIYEQYF
TGTGCCACCAGTGGTACCGCGGGACAGGGGATCTACGAGCAGTACTTC
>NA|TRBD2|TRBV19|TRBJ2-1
CASSLELAGAYNEQFF
TGTGCCAGTAGTCTTGAGCTAGCGGGGGCCTACAATGAGCAGTTCTTC
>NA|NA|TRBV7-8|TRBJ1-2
CASSLARTDYGYTF
TGTGCCAGCAGCTTAGCGAGAACAGACTATGGCTACACCTTC
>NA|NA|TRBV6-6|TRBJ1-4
CASSPHRYEEKLFF
TGTGCCAGCAGCCCCCATAGATATGAGGAAAAACTGTTTTTT
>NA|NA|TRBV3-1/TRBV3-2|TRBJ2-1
CASSQERLHSAHEQFF
TGTGCCAGCAGCCAAGAACGGTTACACAGTGCTCATGAGCAGTTCTTC
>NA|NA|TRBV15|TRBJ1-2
CATSISGGLANYGYTF
TGTGCCACCAGCATCTCGGGAGGATTAGCTAACTATGGCTACACCTTC
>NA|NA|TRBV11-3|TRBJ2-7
CASSLGPDTSYEQYF
TGTGCCAGCAGCTTAGGCCCGGACACCTCCTACGAGCAGTACTTC
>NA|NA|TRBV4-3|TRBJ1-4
CASSQDGRDQATNEKLFF
TGCGCCAGCAGCCAAGATGGGAGAGATCAAGCAACTAATGAAAAACTGTTTTTT
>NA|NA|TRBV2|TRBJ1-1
CASSNQGGRTEAFF
TGTGCCAGCAGCAATCAGGGAGGTAGAACTGAAGCTTTCTTT
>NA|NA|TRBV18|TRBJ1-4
CASSPGRVNEKLFF
TGTGCCAGCTCACCGGGCAGGGTTAATGAAAAACTGTTTTTT
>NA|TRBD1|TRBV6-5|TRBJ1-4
CASKRDRDRGEKLFF
TGTGCCAGCAAGAGGGACCGGGACAGGGGGGAAAAACTGTTTTTT
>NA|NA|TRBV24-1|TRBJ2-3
CATSVGLTDTQYF
TGTGCCACCAGTGTAGGACTCACAGATACGCAGTATTTT
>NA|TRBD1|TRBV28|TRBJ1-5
CASTGGRNQPQHF
TGTGCCAGCACAGGGGGGCGGAATCAGCCCCAGCATTTT
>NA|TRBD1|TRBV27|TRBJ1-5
CASSMDRGNNQPQHF
TGTGCCAGCAGCATGGACAGGGGGAACAATCAGCCCCAGCATTTT
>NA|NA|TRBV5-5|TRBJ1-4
CASSLGRNEKLFF
TGTGCCAGCAGCTTGGGCAGGAATGAAAAACTGTTTTTT
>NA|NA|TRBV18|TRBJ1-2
CASSPMVSPREDGYTF
TGTGCCAGCTCACCAATGGTATCGCCCAGGGAGGATGGCTACACCTTC
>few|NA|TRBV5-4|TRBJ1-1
CASSGGFSNTEAFF
TGTGCCAGCAGCGGAGGGTTTTCCAACACTGAAGCTTTCTTT
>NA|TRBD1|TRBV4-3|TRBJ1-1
CASSQVWEGGKGGAFF
TGCGCCAGCAGCCAAGTCTGGGAAGGGGGCAAGGGTGGAGCTTTCTTT
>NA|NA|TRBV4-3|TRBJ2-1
CASSQDATGVGYEQFF
TGCGCCAGCAGCCAAGATGCAACGGGAGTAGGTTATGAGCAGTTCTTC
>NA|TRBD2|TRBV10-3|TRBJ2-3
CSLSIGGGTDTQYF
TGTTCACTCTCGATTGGGGGGGGCACAGATACGCAGTATTTT
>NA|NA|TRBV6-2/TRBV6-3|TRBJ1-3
CASSSRSSGNTIYF
TGTGCCAGCAGTTCCCGGAGCTCTGGAAACACCATATATTTT
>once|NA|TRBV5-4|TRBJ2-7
CASSFEGGSYYEQYF
TGTGCCAGCAGCTTCGAAGGCGGCAGTTACTACGAGCAGTACTTC
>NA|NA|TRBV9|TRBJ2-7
CASSPRMEGGNEQYF
TGTGCCAGCAGCCCCCGAATGGAGGGGGGGAACGAGCAGTACTTC
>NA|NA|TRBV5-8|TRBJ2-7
CASVPGVSEQYF
TGTGCCAGCGTCCCAGGGGTTAGCGAGCAGTACTTC
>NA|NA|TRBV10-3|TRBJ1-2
CAISEEGLGLQF
TGTGCCATCAGTGAGGAAGGGTTAGGACTCCAATTC
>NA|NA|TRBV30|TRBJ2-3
CAWGKGTGGLHLYF
NA
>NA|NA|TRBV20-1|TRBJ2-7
CSASRGGASYEQYF
TGCAGTGCTAGTAGGGGGGGCGCTTCCTACGAGCAGTACTTC
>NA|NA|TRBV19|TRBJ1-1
CASSMGSYIEAFF
TGTGCCAGTAGTATGGGCAGTTATATAGAAGCTTTCTTT
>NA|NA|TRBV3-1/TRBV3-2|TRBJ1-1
CASSRGPTEAFF
TGTGCCAGCAGCCGGGGGCCAACTGAAGCTTTCTTT
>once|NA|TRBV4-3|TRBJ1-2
CASSPTRANYGYTF
TGCGCCAGCAGCCCCACGCGAGCTAACTATGGCTACACCTTC
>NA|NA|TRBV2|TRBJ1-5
CASRENQPQHF
TGTGCCAGCAGGGAGAATCAGCCCCAGCATTTT
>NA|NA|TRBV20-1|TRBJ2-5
CSASSSGRLEETQYF
TGCAGTGCTAGTTCGAGCGGAAGGCTAGAAGAGACCCAGTACTTC
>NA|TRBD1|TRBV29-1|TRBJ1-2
CSVEVNQGVIGYTF
TGCAGCGTTGAAGTAAACCAGGGGGTCATTGGCTACACCTTC
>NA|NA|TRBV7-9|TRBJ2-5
CASILDSSQETQYF
TGTGCCAGCATCCTAGACTCCTCCCAAGAGACCCAGTACTTC
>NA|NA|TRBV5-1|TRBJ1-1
CASSLVREMGTEAFF
TGCGCCAGCAGCTTGGTCAGGGAAATGGGCACTGAAGCTTTCTTT